The following is a TCR beta chain sequence with its context. The antigen remains undetermined. Germline CDR1 is LGHNA and CDR2 is YSLEER. The CDR3 is 16 amino acids. V gave up 1 base and J gave up 0 bases; unmatched junction bases: 5. Libraries were prepared by immunoSEQ multiplex PCR; TCRdb keeps only in-frame clonotypes and omits some of them. This sample has about 2,100,000 clones, with 90% to 95% found just once. Terminally differentiated effector memory CD45RA+ cells were excluded by CCR7 positive selection of CD45RO-negative cells. This specimen belongs to a study of shared clonotypes between healthy human individuals. Study-wide points: Clonotype sharing among donors was expected to depend on sequencing depth. Since donors were few, the genetic and exposure-history diversity represented was limited.

Sequenced: naive CD8+ T cells from PBMCs. This chain links TRBV4-3 with TRBJ2-7, with 8 bases lining up with TRBD1. The receptor's source is a man between 18 and 35 years old in good health. Some clones in this sample may be carry-over from other donors' samples. The CDR3 DNA follows: TGCGCCAGCAGCCAAGCGGAGACAGGGGCCTCCTACGAGCAGTACTTC. This sequence encodes CASSQAETGASYEQYF.